In this sample, the clone carrying this T cell receptor beta chain turned up many times. Its matching antigen is unknown. These data come from a study of Graves' ophthalmopathy and Graves' hyperthyroidism. Study-wide results and caveats: The authors also found most expanded thyroid clonotypes above 0.001 frequency in blood.

Other autoimmune diseases, uncontrolled infections, pregnancy or lactation excluded patients from enrollment. Clinical symptoms and serum thyroxine were used for diagnosis; TRAb, thyroid ultrasound and orbital computed tomography were also relied on. Beta-chain TCR CDR3 regions were amplified from RNA transcripts. Investigators did first-round RT-PCR with HTBI primers, then second-round multiplex PCR. TCRdb used MiXCR to reprocess the multiplex PCR reads, holding one entry per CDR3 protein. This table has around 1,200,000 distinct CDR3 sequences, about 40% appearing once. Looked up from germline, CDR1 is SQVTM and CDR2 is ANQGSEA. The CDR3 covers 13 residues. Deletions cut 3 bases from V and 0 bases from J, with 6 bases between.

The source of this sequence is an adult man with Graves' hyperthyroidism. The chain couples TRBV29-1 to TRBJ1-3; no definite D call. Specimen: peripheral blood or thyroid tissue (not recorded which). The CDR3 DNA is TGCAGCGTTGAGCCGGGCTCTGGAAACACCATATATTTT. It encodes CSVEPGSGNTIYF.